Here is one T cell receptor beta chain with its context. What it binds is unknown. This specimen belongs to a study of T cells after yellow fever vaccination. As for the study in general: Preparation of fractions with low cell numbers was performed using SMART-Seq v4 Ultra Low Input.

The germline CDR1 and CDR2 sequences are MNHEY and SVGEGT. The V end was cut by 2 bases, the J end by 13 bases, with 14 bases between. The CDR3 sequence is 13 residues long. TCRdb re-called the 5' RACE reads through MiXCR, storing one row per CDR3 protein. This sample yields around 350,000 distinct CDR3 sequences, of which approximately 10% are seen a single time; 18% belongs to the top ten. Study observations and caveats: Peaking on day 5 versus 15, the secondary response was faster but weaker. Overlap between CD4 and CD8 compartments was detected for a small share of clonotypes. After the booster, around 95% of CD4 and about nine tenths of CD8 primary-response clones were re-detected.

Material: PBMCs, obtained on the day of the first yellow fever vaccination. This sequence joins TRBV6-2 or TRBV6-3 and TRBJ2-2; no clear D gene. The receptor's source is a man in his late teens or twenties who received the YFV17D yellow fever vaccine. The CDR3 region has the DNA TGTGCCAGCAGTTACAATCCCACCTCGGGGCTGTTTTTT. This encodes CASSYNPTSGLFF.